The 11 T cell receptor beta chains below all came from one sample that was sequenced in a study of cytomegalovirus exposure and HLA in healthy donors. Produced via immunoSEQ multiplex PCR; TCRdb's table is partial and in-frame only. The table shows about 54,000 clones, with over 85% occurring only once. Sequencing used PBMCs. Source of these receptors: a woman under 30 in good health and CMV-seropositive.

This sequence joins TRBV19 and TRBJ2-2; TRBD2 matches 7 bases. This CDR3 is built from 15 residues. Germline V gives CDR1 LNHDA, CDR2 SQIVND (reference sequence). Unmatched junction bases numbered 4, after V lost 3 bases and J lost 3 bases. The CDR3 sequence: CASSISGLDTGELFF. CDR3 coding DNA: TGTGCCAGTAGTATTAGCGGGCTCGACACCGGGGAGCTGTTTTTT.

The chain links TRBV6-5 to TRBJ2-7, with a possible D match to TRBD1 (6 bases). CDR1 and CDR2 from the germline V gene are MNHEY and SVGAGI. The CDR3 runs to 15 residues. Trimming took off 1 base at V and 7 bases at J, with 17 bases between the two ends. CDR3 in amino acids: CASSYFGQNLGEQYF. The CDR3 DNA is TGTGCCAGCAGTTACTTCGGACAGAACTTAGGAGAGCAGTACTTC.

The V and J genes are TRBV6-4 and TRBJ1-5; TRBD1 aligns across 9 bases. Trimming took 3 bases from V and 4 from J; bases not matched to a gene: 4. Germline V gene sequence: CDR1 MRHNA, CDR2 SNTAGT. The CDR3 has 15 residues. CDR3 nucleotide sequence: TGTGCCAGCAGTGAGAGCGGGACAGGGAATCAGCCCCAGCATTTT. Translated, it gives CASSESGTGNQPQHF.

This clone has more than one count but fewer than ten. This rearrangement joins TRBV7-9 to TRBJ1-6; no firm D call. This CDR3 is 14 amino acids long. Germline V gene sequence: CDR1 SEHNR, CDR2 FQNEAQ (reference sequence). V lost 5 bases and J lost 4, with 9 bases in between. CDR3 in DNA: TGTGCCAGCAGCATCGAACAGTATAATTCACCCCTCCACTTT. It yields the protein CASSIEQYNSPLHF.

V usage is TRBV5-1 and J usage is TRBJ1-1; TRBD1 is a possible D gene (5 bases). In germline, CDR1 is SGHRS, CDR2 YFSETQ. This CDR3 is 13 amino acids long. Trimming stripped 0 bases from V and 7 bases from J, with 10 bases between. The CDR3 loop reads CASSLGRTGEAFF. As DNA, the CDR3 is TGCGCCAGCAGCTTGGGTAGAACAGGTGAAGCTTTCTTT.

The CDR3 is CASSLIVRQGGNYGYTF. The CDR3 DNA sequence: TGTGCCAGCAGTTTAATTGTAAGACAGGGTGGCAACTATGGCTACACCTTC. The rearrangement joins TRBV28 to TRBJ1-2; the match to TRBD1 covers 7 bases. The CDR3 is made up of 17 amino acids. In germline, CDR1 is MDHEN, CDR2 SYDVKM. Trimming took 2 bases from V and 2 from J; bases not matched to a gene: 11.

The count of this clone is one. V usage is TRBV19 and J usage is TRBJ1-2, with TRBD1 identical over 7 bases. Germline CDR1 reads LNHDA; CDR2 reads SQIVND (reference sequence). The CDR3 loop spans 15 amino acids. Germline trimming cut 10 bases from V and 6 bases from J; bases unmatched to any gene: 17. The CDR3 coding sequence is TGTGCCACCAGGGCAGGGGGAAGGAGACTCGATGGCTACACCTTC. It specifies CATRAGGRRLDGYTF. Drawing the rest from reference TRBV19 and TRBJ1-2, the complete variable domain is DGGITQSPKYLFRKEGQNVTLSCEQNLNHDAMYWYRQDPGQGLRLIYYSQIVNDFQKGDIAEGYSVSREKKESFPLTVTSAQKNPTAFYLCATRAGGRRLDGYTFGSGTRLTVV.

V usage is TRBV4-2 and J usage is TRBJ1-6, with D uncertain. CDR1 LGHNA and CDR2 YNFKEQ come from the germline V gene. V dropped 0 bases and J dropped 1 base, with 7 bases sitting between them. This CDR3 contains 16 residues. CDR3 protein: CASSQDQRSYNSPLHF. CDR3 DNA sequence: TGTGCCAGCAGCCAAGATCAACGGTCCTATAATTCACCCCTCCACTTT.

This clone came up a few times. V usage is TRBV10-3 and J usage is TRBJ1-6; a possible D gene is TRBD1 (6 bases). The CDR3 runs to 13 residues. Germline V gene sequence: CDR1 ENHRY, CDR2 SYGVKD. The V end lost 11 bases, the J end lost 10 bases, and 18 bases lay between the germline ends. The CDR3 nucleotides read TGTGCCTCCCACGGGGGGGCAGGATCACCCCTCCACTTT. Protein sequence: CASHGGAGSPLHF.

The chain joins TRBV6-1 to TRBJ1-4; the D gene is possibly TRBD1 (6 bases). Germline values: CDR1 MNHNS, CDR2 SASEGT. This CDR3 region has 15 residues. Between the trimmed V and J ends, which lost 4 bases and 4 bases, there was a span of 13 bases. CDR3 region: CASSGYRDHNEKLFF. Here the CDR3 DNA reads TGTGCCAGCAGTGGGTACAGGGACCATAATGAAAAACTGTTTTTT.

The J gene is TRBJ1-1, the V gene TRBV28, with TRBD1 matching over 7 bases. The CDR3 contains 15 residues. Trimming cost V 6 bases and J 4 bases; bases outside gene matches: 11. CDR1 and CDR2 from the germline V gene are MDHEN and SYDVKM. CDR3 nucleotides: TGTGCCAGCAGACCACCTCGACAGGGTGGCACTGAAGCTTTCTTT. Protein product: CASRPPRQGGTEAFF.